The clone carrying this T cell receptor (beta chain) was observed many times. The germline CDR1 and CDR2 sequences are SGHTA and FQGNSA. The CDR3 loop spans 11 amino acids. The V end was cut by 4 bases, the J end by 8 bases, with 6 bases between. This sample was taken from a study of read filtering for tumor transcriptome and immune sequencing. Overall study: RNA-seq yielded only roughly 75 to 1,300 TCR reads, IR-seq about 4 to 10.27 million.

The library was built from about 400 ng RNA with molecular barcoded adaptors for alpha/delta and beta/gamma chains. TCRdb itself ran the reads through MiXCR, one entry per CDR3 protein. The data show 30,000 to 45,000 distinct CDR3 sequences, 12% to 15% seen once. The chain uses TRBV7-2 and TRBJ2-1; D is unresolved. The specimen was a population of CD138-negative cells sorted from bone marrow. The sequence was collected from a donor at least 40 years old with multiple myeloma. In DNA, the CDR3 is TGTGCCAGCAGCTCCGTGTATGAGCAGTTCTTC. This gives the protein CASSSVYEQFF. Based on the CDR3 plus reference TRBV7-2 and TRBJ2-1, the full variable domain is GAGVSQSPSNKVTEKGKDVELRCDPISGHTALYWYRQSLGQGLEFLIYFQGNSAPDKSGLPSDRFSAERTGGSVSTLTIQRTQQEDSAVYLCASSSVYEQFFGPGTRLTVL.